This passage covers 32 T cell receptor beta chains from one sample sequenced in a study of molecular identifiers for immune sequencing clone quantification. Via MiXCR, TCRdb re-called the PCR reads, giving one row per CDR3 protein. The table includes approximately 12,000 distinct CDR3 sequences, 16% detected once. Sequencing was performed on naive CD8+ T cells from blood, with Jurkat cell RNA spiked in. Documented subset: FACS-sorted CD8+CD4-CCR7+CD45RA+ naive T cells. The origin of the receptors is a human donor in good health. Some libraries in this study had Jurkat cell RNA spiked in.

This clonotype was seen repeatedly, ten times or more. The chain is built from TRBV6-6 and TRBJ2-5; 7 positions match TRBD2. The CDR3 runs 18 residues. The germline gives CDR1 MNHNY, CDR2 SVGAGI (reference sequence). V shed 5 bases, J shed 6 bases, and the junction held 21 bases outside the gene matches. CDR3 region: CASSPKVVAGTPAKTQYF. As DNA, the CDR3 is TGTGCCAGCAGTCCCAAGGTGGTAGCGGGCACGCCTGCGAAGACCCAGTACTTC.

This clonotype was found once. A much larger clonotype is one base distant, so this may be a read error. The gene calls are TRBV5-3 and TRBJ2-5, with a tentative D call TRBD2 (6 bases). TRBV5-3 is labeled an ORF, and its function is uncertain. The CDR3 loop spans 15 amino acids. CDR3 in amino acids: CASSHSGGGQETQHF. The CDR3 DNA reads TGTGCCAGCAGCCATAGCGGAGGAGGACAAGAGACCCAGCACTTC.

In its sample, this clonotype was seen once. This rearrangement joins TRBV7-2 to TRBJ2-7; tentative D call: TRBD2 (6 bases). CDR3 length equals 14 residues. Germline assignment: CDR1 SGHTA and CDR2 FQGNSA. The V end was cut by 5 bases, the J end by 2 bases, with 13 bases between. The CDR3 DNA reads as TGTGCCAGCAGCCGGACTATCCAAACCTACGAGCAGTACTTC. This gives the protein CASSRTIQTYEQYF.

Within the sample, this clonotype is medium-sized. The gene calls are TRBV19 and TRBJ1-5; D gene unclear. The CDR3 consists of 11 residues. Trimming took 10 bases from V and 0 from J, leaving 4 bases between them. Germline CDR1 LNHDA, CDR2 SQIVND (reference sequence). The CDR3 here is CATPSNQPQHF. The CDR3 DNA reads as TGTGCCACTCCTAGCAATCAGCCCCAGCATTTT. Supplemented by reference TRBV19 and TRBJ1-5, the full variable domain reads DGGITQSPKYLFRKEGQNVTLSCEQNLNHDAMYWYRQDPGQGLRLIYYSQIVNDFQKGDIAEGYSVSREKKESFPLTVTSAQKNPTAFYLCATPSNQPQHFGDGTRLSIL.

This clonotype appeared many times. The chain has TRBV7-8 and TRBJ2-7; TRBD2 aligns across 12 bases. The CDR3 loop spans 14 amino acids. Trimming cost V 5 bases and J 5 bases; bases outside gene matches: 4. CDR1 and CDR2 from the germline V gene are SGHVS and FQNEAQ. The CDR3 region is CASSRLAGDDEQYF. Here the CDR3 DNA reads TGTGCCAGCAGCCGACTAGCGGGAGATGACGAGCAGTACTTC.

This clonotype counts as medium-sized. The V gene is TRBV20-1, the J gene TRBJ2-1; D gene uncertain. The CDR3 covers 13 residues. CDR1 DFQATT and CDR2 SNEGSKA come from the germline V gene (reference sequence). V lost 2 bases and J lost 6, with 11 bases in between. Here the CDR3 reads CSARLSASNEQFF. CDR3 DNA sequence: TGCAGTGCTAGATTGTCCGCCAGCAATGAGCAGTTCTTC.

In the case of this clonotype: Likely a read error: the CDR3 ends without its conserved phenylalanine or tryptophan. V is TRBV2 and J is TRBJ2-7, with 13 nucleotides matching TRBD2. CDR1 is SNHLY and CDR2 is FYNNEI in the germline V gene. V shed 7 bases and J 4 bases; nucleotides not matched to a gene: 4. The CDR3 has 14 residues. The CDR3 DNA sequence: TGTGCCAGCATAGGACTAGCGGGAGAATACGAGCAGTACCTC. Protein: CASIGLAGEYEQYL.

This clonotype qualifies as medium-sized. The chain uses TRBV29-1 and TRBJ2-5, with D perhaps TRBD1 or TRBD2 (5 bases each). CDR1 is SQVTM, CDR2 ANQGSEA, per germline. The length of the CDR3 is 14 residues. Deletions cut 5 bases from V and 7 bases from J, with 20 bases between. The CDR3 reads CSVIRDDPSVTQYF. CDR3 sequence (DNA): TGCAGCGTTATCCGGGACGACCCTTCGGTGACCCAGTACTTC.

This clonotype showed up just a few times. The gene calls are TRBV27 and TRBJ2-7; D not resolved. Germline V CDR1 and CDR2: MNHEY, SMNVEV (reference sequence). The CDR3 extends over 15 amino acids. The germline V and J ends were trimmed by 7 bases and 3 bases, with 19 bases remaining between them. Written as DNA, the CDR3 is TGTGCCAGCACCCCCCGGCTTGCGGAAAACTACGAGCAGTACTTC. It yields the protein CASTPRLAENYEQYF.

Concerning this clonotype itself: It may be a read error: a sequence one base away is much more abundant. This sequence joins TRBV6-6 and TRBJ1-1; D gene uncertain. Germline assignment: CDR1 MNHNY and CDR2 SVGAGI (reference sequence). The CDR3 loop spans 12 amino acids. V was pared by 11 bases and J by 1 base, with 11 bases between. CDR3 amino acids: CACGRKNTEAFF. The CDR3 DNA reads TGTGCCTGCGGCAGGAAGAACACTGAAGCTTTCTTT.

As concerns this clonotype: Relative to the germline gene, one junction end is altered; a read error may explain this. The rearrangement joins TRBV2 to TRBJ2-1; D may be TRBD1 (6 bases). The CDR3 is 13 residues long. CDR1 and CDR2 (germline): SNHLY, FYNNEI. Written as DNA, the CDR3 is TGTGCCAGCAGTGGGGGGCTCGACAATGAGCGGTTCTTC. Translating gives CASSGGLDNERFF.

This clonotype was seen ten or more times. The chain recombines TRBV5-1 with TRBJ2-3; D might be TRBD2 (6 bases). V was pared by 1 base and J by 7 bases, with 13 bases between. CDR1 and CDR2 (germline): SGHRS, YFSETQ. The CDR3 consists of 14 residues. CDR3 DNA: TGCGCCAGCAGCTTGCCGTCTAGCGAATATACGCAGTATTTT. Its protein is CASSLPSSEYTQYF.

As for this clonotype: This clone may be a read error of a much larger clone one base away. The V gene is TRBV7-9, the J gene TRBJ2-3; the D gene is possibly TRBD2 (5 bases). The germline V gene encodes CDR1 SEHNR and CDR2 FQNEAQ (reference sequence). Trimming removed 3 bases at V and 4 bases at J, with 17 bases between. The CDR3 runs to 16 residues. CDR3: CASSFAGGGYADTQYF. The CDR3 DNA reads TGTGCCAGCAGCTTTGCGGGCGGCGGTTACGCAGATACGCAGTATTTT.

By its share, this clonotype is large. The genes are TRBV29-1 and TRBJ2-3; possible D gene TRBD2, 5 bases. Trimming removed 6 bases from V and 4 bases from J, with 20 bases in between. CDR1 SQVTM and CDR2 ANQGSEA come from the germline V gene. This CDR3 is 15 amino acids long. DNA of the CDR3: TGCAGCGTGGAGGCTTGGGCTGAGGCTGCAGATACGCAGTATTTT. It translates to CSVEAWAEAADTQYF.

With respect to this clonotype: This could be a read error, since a much larger clone is one nucleotide away. The conserved phenylalanine or tryptophan is not found at the CDR3 terminus, so this likely reflects a read error. The DNA is left out, because the CDR3 cannot be placed on it with certainty; the CDR3 is given as TCRdb lists it. V is TRBV27 and J is TRBJ2-4; the listed D gene, TRBD2, was not tested against the DNA. Germline lookup yields CDR1 MNHEY and CDR2 SMNVEV (reference sequence). The CDR3 contains 14 residues when both ends are counted. The CDR3 here is CASSPGLAGGPNYS.

Ten or more counts support this clonotype. V and J are TRBV3-1 and TRBJ2-3, with TRBD2 matching 7 bases. Germline CDR1 LGHDT, CDR2 YNNKEL (reference sequence). J was trimmed by 1 base and V by 10 bases; bases with no gene match: 14. The CDR3 is 16 amino acids. The DNA of the CDR3 is TGTGCCACCCGTAGTTGGCGGGAGAGCGGCACAGATACGCAGTATTTT. Translating it yields CATRSWRESGTDTQYF.

This clonotype showed up many times. V and J are TRBV20-1 and TRBJ1-1; no clear D gene. The V end lost 5 bases, the J end lost 7 bases, and 20 bases lay between the germline ends. Germline CDR1 and CDR2: DFQATT and SNEGSKA (reference sequence). The CDR3 length is 14 residues. CDR3 residues: CSAHKNDWVIEAFF. In DNA, the CDR3 is TGCAGTGCTCACAAGAACGACTGGGTGATTGAAGCTTTCTTT.

This clonotype was recorded many times. The V gene is TRBV29-1, the J gene TRBJ2-5; 11 nucleotides match TRBD1. V shed 6 bases, J shed 3 bases, and the junction held 9 bases outside the gene matches. The CDR3 consists of 15 residues. Germline lookup yields CDR1 SQVTM and CDR2 ANQGSEA. The CDR3 DNA reads as TGCAGCGTGGGAAACCGGGACAGGGGGGAAGAGACCCAGTACTTC. As protein: CSVGNRDRGEETQYF.

The chain is built from TRBV13 and TRBJ2-1; D gene unclear. CDR3 size: 14 residues. V lost 8 bases and J lost 1, with 12 bases in between. Germline assignment: CDR1 PRHDT and CDR2 FYEKMQ (reference sequence). This CDR3 reads CASSGIESYNEQFF. CDR3 DNA: TGTGCCAGCTCCGGCATTGAATCCTACAATGAGCAGTTCTTC.

The sample holds a few counts of this clonotype. The V and J genes are TRBV13 and TRBJ2-1; TRBD1 matches 7 bases. V was pared by 5 bases and J by 6 bases, with 10 bases of the junction left unmatched. The CDR3 runs to 15 residues. Germline values: CDR1 PRHDT, CDR2 FYEKMQ (reference sequence). CDR3 nucleotides: TGTGCCAGCAGCGGGCCCGCAGGGGGTGGCAATGAGCAGTTCTTC. It is translated as CASSGPAGGGNEQFF. The variable domain in full, with the rest retrieved from reference TRBV13 and TRBJ2-1, is AAGVIQSPRHLIKEKRETATLKCYPIPRHDTVYWYQQGPGQDPQFLISFYEKMQSDKGSIPDRFSAQQFSDYHSELNMSSLELGDSALYFCASSGPAGGGNEQFFGPGTRLTVL.

This clonotype was seen at least ten times. The gene calls are TRBV7-9 and TRBJ1-4; no clear D. Germline CDR1 reads SEHNR; CDR2 reads FQNEAQ (reference sequence). The length of the CDR3 is 14 residues. V gave up 5 bases and J gave up 4 bases, with 11 bases separating them. Here the CDR3 reads CASSPVSSNEKLFF. The CDR3 coding sequence is TGTGCCAGCAGCCCTGTATCGAGTAATGAAAAACTGTTTTTT. Supplemented by reference TRBV7-9 and TRBJ1-4, the full variable domain reads DTGVSQNPRHKITKRGQNVTFRCDPISEHNRLYWYRQTLGQGPEFLTYFQNEAQLEKSRLLSDRFSAERPKGSFSTLEIQRTEQGDSAMYLCASSPVSSNEKLFFGSGTQLSVL.

This clonotype is judged medium-sized. This rearrangement joins TRBV6-2 or TRBV6-3 to TRBJ2-3; tentative D call: TRBD1 (5 bases). Trimming cost V 3 bases and J 3 bases, with 13 bases left between them. The germline V gene encodes CDR1 MNHEY and CDR2 SVGEGT. The CDR3 totals 15 residues. For the CDR3, the DNA is TGTGCCAGCAGTTATCGCGACAGAATTACAGATACGCAGTATTTT. Translation gives CASSYRDRITDTQYF.

This clonotype was observed a handful of times. A much larger clone lies one base from this, so it may be a read error. The genes are TRBV3-1 and TRBJ2-7; tentative D call: TRBD2 (5 bases). Per germline, CDR1 LGHDT and CDR2 YNNKEL (reference sequence). The CDR3 consists of 15 residues. The CDR3 bases are TGTGCCAGCAGCCCACTGACGGGGAACTCCTACGGGCAGTACTTC. Translated: CASSPLTGNSYGQYF.

This clonotype was found many times. The CDR3 sequence: CASSQEDRGGDTQYF. The CDR3 region has the DNA TGCGCCAGCAGCCAAGAAGATCGTGGTGGAGATACGCAGTATTTT. J is TRBJ2-3 and V is TRBV4-1; no clear D gene. The V end lost 0 bases, the J end lost 5 bases, and 12 bases lay between the germline ends. CDR3 size: 15 residues. Germline-derived CDR1 and CDR2 are MGHRA and YSYEKL.

Many counts were recorded for this clonotype. The CDR3 DNA follows: TGTGCCAGCAGTTCTTTGGGGCCAACCTACGAGCAGTACTTC. Translation: CASSSLGPTYEQYF. The chain carries TRBV27 and TRBJ2-7, with a tentative D call TRBD1 (5 bases). Germline CDR1 MNHEY, CDR2 SMNVEV (reference sequence). CDR3 length: 14 amino acids. V dropped 4 bases and J dropped 2 bases, with 12 bases sitting between them.

The rearrangement joins TRBV7-6 to TRBJ1-1; the match to TRBD1 covers 11 bases. Germline V lookup: CDR1 SGHVS, CDR2 FNYEAQ. J lost 4 bases, V lost 4 bases, and 8 bases had no gene match. CDR3 length: 16 amino acids. CDR3: CASSSGQGALGTEAFF. The DNA for the CDR3 is TGTGCCAGCAGCTCCGGACAGGGGGCGTTGGGCACTGAAGCTTTCTTT. Full variable domain (outside the CDR3, taken from reference TRBV7-6 and TRBJ1-1): GAGVSQSPRYKVTKRGQDVALRCDPISGHVSLYWYRQALGQGPEFLTYFNYEAQQDKSGLPNDRFSAERPEGSISTLTIQRTEQRDSAMYRCASSSGQGALGTEAFFGQGTRLTVV.

This clonotype is classed as medium-sized. The chain carries TRBV4-1 and TRBJ2-7, with unresolved D. The CDR3 sequence is 13 residues long. The germline V and J ends were trimmed by 4 bases and 4 bases, with 11 bases remaining between them. The germline V gene encodes CDR1 MGHRA and CDR2 YSYEKL. CDR3 amino acids: CASSPSSWYEQYF. DNA for the CDR3: TGCGCCAGCAGCCCGAGTAGCTGGTACGAGCAGTACTTC.

V gene TRBV27 combines with J gene TRBJ2-3, with D unresolved. CDR1 MNHEY and CDR2 SMNVEV come from the germline V gene (reference sequence). Deletions cut 5 bases from V and 6 bases from J, with 15 bases between. The CDR3 is 14 residues long. CDR3 in amino acids: CASSGRFGFDTQYF. The DNA for the CDR3 is TGTGCCAGCAGTGGTCGATTTGGATTCGATACGCAGTATTTT.

Points on this clonotype: This clone may be a read error of a much larger clone one base away. This rearrangement joins TRBV7-9 to TRBJ2-2; TRBD2 matches at 11 bases. The junction had 14 bases not matched to a gene; V was cut back by 5 bases and J by 6 bases. The CDR3 is 18 residues long. Germline V gene sequence: CDR1 SEHNR, CDR2 FQNEAQ (reference sequence). This CDR3 is CASSTPGTSGYYAGELFF. As DNA, the CDR3 is TGTGCCAGCAGCACCCCCGGGACTAGCGGTTATTACGCCGGGGAGCTGTTTTTT. Drawing the rest from reference TRBV7-9 and TRBJ2-2, the complete variable domain is DTGVSQNPRHKITKRGQNVTFRCDPISEHNRLYWYRQTLGQGPEFLTYFQNEAQLEKSRLLSDRFSAERPKGSFSTLEIQRTEQGDSAMYLCASSTPGTSGYYAGELFFGEGSRLTVL.

The table lists this clonotype with a few counts. As DNA, the CDR3 is TGTGCCAGCAGTTCCCCCGGGACTGCTGGCACAGATACGCAGTATTTT. Protein product: CASSSPGTAGTDTQYF. V is TRBV12-3 or TRBV12-4 and J is TRBJ2-3, with D possibly TRBD2 on 6 matching bases. The CDR3 spans 16 residues. V was clipped by 4 bases and J by 1 base, with 15 bases between them.

This chain connects TRBV5-5 to TRBJ1-2; a possible D gene is TRBD1 (5 bases). Deletions cut 0 bases from V and 5 bases from J, with 20 bases between. The V gene's germline CDR1 is SGHKS and CDR2 YYEKEE (reference sequence). The CDR3 has 17 residues. The DNA for the CDR3 is TGTGCCAGCAGCTTGGAGGGGTTTGGACGGGGACCTTATGGCTACACCTTC. Protein: CASSLEGFGRGPYGYTF.

This clonotype was counted ten times or more. This sequence may be a read error, since a much larger clone differs from it by one base. A read error is likely, as this CDR3 ends without the conserved phenylalanine or tryptophan. The rearrangement uses TRBV29-1 and TRBJ1-2; no reliable D call. Looked up from germline, CDR1 is SQVTM and CDR2 is ANQGSEA. V gave up 0 bases and J gave up 7 bases, with 18 bases separating them. The CDR3 extends over 15 amino acids. The CDR3 region is CSVEDPIGPPPGYTS. CDR3 nucleotides: TGCAGCGTTGAAGATCCGATAGGTCCCCCGCCTGGCTACACCTCC.